This record concerns one T cell receptor (beta chain) sequence. These data are taken from a study of blood T cell repertoires in COVID-19. Study overall: Some COVID-19 samples were acute and others convalescent; all came from the United States, Italy and Spain. T cells, B-cell-depleted T cells, or PBMCs supplied cDNA or gDNA.

Cohort placement rested on clinical history that participants reported themselves. Measured with immunoSEQ multiplex PCR; TCRdb has only the in-frame clones, and not every one. There are 200,000 or so clones in the sample; 80% to 90% occur only once, and 2% to 2.5% lies in the top ten. V gave up 4 bases and J gave up 2 bases, with 18 bases separating them. This CDR3 contains 18 residues. CDR1 and CDR2 (germline): LGHDT, YNNKEL (reference sequence). This TCR came from a woman between 40 and 50 years old with acute COVID-19. Material for sequencing was PBMCs or T cells enriched from blood (not recorded which). The chain has TRBV3-1 (or the pseudogene TRBV3-2) and TRBJ2-6, with a tentative D call TRBD1 (5 bases). The CDR3, as DNA: TGTGCCAGCAGCCGCGCGCGTTGGGGCGTGGCTGGGGCCAACGTCCTGACTTTC. This encodes CASSRARWGVAGANVLTF.